This T cell receptor beta chain was observed in a study of post-analysis software for immune sequencing data. Study summary: Secondary progressive, relapsing-remitting and progressive-relapsing multiple sclerosis were among the included disease courses.

This CDR3 is 15 amino acids long. In germline, CDR1 is MDHEN, CDR2 SYDVKM. The junction had 9 bases not matched to a gene; V was cut back by 5 bases and J by 7 bases. Study-wide findings and caveats: Multiple sclerosis patients showed significantly lower normalized Chao1 diversity than controls did. Patients used a handful of TRBV segments, including TRBV5-6, TRBV5-1 and TRBV20-1, more often than controls. Samples from a shared batch, those prepared together, strongly co-clustered by F measure.

This clonotype was counted between two and nine times. Its antigen is still unknown. The TCR beta cDNA libraries carried unique molecular identifiers. From around 0.96 to 9.9 million T cells, roughly 540,000 cDNA molecules were obtained. Each CDR3 protein gets one entry after TCRdb re-called the PCR reads with MiXCR. The repertoire holds some 690,000 distinct CDR3 sequences, with 25% to 30% as singletons. Material for sequencing was blood. The chain combines TRBV28 with TRBJ2-1, with TRBD2 matching over 9 bases. The TCR was taken from a girl aged 5-17 years with multiple sclerosis. CDR3 nucleotides: TGTGCCAGCAGTAGGACTAGCGTATTTGGGAATGAGCAGTTCTTC. Its protein product is CASSRTSVFGNEQFF.